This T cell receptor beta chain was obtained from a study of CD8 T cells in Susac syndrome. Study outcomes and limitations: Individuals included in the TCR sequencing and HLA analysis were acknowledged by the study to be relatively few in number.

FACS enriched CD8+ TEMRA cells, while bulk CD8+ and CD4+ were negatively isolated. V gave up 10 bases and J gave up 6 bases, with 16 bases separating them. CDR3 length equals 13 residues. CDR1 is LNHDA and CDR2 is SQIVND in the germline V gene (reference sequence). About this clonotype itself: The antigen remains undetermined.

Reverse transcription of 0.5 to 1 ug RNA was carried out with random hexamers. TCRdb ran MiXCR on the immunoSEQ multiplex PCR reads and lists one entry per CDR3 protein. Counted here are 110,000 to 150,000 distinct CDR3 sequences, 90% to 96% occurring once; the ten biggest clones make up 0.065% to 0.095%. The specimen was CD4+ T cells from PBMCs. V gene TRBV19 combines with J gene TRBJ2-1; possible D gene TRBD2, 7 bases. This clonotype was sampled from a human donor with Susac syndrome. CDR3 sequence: CATIGGAGNEQFF. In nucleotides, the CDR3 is TGTGCCACCATAGGGGGGGCGGGCAATGAGCAGTTCTTC.